This entry concerns a single TCR beta chain. Its antigen is unidentified. The data derive from a study of blood T cells in healthy people across ages. Study findings and constraints: Fewer expanded clones and more diversity marked long-lived versus aged donors. Diversity figures derived from one million T cells were judged to underestimate the true value. Naive T cell percentage and TCR beta diversity correlated strongly.

Using a J-beta primer mix together with a sample-barcoded 5' primer, a second PCR was run for roughly 6 to 12 cycles. Every molecule of cDNA carried a tag from a template-switch adaptor with 12 random nucleotides. TCRdb itself ran the 5' RACE reads through MiXCR, one entry per CDR3 protein. The sample has 650,000 to 1,000,000 distinct CDR3 sequences; more than 35% are singletons. The CDR3 consists of 15 residues. Germline V gene data show CDR1 as LGHNA and CDR2 as YNFKEQ. V lost 1 base and J 2 bases, leaving 12 bases between the germline ends. This clonotype was sampled from a man older than 75 in good health. This chain joins TRBV4-2 and TRBJ2-7; D is perhaps TRBD1 (5 bases). Source material: blood. CDR3 protein: CASSQVSQATYEQYF. CDR3 nucleotide sequence: TGTGCCAGCAGCCAAGTCTCACAGGCTACCTACGAGCAGTACTTC.